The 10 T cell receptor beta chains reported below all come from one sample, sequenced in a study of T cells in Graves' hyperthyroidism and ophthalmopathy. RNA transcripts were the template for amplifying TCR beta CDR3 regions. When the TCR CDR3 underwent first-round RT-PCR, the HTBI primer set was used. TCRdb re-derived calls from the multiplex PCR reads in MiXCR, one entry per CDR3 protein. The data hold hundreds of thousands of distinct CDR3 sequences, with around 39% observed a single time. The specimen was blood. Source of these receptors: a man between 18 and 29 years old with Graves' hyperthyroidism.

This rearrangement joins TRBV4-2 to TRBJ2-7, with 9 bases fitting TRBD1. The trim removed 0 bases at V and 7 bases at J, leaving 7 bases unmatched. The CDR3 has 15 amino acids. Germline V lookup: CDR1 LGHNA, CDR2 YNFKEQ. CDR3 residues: CASSQDGQGRGEQYF. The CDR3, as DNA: TGTGCCAGCAGCCAAGATGGACAGGGGCGAGGTGAGCAGTACTTC.

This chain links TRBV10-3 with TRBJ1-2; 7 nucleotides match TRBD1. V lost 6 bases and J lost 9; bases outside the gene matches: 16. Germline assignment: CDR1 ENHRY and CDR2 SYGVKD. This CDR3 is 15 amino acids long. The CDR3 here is CAISGRFGRGQRYTF. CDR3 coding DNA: TGTGCCATCAGCGGCCGTTTTGGGAGGGGACAGCGCTACACCTTC.

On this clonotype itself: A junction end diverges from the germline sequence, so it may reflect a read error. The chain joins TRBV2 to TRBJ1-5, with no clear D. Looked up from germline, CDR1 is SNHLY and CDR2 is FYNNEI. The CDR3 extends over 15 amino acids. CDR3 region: CASSNSVYGNQPQRF. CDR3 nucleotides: TGTGCCAGCAGTAACTCAGTTTATGGCAATCAGCCCCAGCGTTTT. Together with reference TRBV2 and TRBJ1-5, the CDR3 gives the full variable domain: EPEVTQTPSHQVTQMGQEVILRCVPISNHLYFYWYRQILGQKVEFLVSFYNNEISEKSEIFDDQFSVERPDGSNFTLKIRSTKLEDSAMYFCASSNSVYGNQPQRFGDGTRLSIL.

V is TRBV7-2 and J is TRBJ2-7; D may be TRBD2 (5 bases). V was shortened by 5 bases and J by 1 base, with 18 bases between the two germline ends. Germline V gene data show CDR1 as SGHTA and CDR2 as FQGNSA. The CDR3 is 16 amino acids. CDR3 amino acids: CASSATVLGSSYEQYF. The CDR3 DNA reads TGTGCCAGCAGCGCGACCGTACTAGGGTCGTCCTACGAGCAGTACTTC.

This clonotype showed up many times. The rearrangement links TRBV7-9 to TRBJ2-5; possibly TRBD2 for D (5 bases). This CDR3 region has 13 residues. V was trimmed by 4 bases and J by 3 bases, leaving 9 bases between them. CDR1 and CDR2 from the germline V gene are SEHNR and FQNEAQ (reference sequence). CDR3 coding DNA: TGTGCCAGCAGCTCGCTAGCTAAAGAGACCCAGTACTTC. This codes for CASSSLAKETQYF.

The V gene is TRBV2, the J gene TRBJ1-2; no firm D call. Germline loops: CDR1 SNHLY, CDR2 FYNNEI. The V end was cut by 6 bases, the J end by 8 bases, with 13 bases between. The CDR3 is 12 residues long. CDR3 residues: CASRDGGRGYTF. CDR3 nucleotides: TGTGCCAGCAGAGACGGAGGGAGAGGCTACACCTTC.

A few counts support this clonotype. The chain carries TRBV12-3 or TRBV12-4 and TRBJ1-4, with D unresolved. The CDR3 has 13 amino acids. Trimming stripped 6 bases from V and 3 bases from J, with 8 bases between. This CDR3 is CASSTPANEKLFF. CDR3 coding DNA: TGTGCCAGCAGCACACCGGCTAATGAAAAACTGTTTTTT.

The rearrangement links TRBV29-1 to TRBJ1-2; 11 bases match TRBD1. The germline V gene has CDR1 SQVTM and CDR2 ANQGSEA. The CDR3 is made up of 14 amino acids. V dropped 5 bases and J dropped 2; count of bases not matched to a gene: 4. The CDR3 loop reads CSVRTGGLNYGYTF. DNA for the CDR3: TGCAGCGTTCGGACAGGGGGCTTAAACTATGGCTACACCTTC. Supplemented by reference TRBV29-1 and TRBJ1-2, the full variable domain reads SAVISQKPSRDICQRGTSLTIQCQVDSQVTMMFWYRQQPGQSLTLIATANQGSEATYESGFVIDKFPISRPNLTFSTLTVSNMSPEDSSIYLCSVRTGGLNYGYTFGSGTRLTVV.

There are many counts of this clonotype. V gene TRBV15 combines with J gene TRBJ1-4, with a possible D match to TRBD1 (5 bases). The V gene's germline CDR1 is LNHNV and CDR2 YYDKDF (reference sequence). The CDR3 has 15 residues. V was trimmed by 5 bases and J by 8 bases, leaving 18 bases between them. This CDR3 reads CATSSNQGIREKLFF. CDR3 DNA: TGTGCCACCAGCTCGAACCAGGGCATACGGGAAAAACTGTTTTTT.

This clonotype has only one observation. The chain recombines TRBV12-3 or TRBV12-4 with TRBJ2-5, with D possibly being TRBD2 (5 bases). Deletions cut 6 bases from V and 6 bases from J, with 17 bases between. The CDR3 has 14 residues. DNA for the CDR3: TGTGCCAGCAGGAGGGAAGGGCCCTCTAAGACCCAGTACTTC. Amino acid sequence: CASRREGPSKTQYF.